The sequence of this T cell receptor (beta chain) was determined in a study of immune evolution from preneoplasia to lung adenocarcinoma. Points from the study as a whole: From normal lung to invasive adenocarcinoma, top clone frequencies appeared to decrease.

As regards this clone: Its antigen remains unknown.

V lost 7 bases, J lost 2 bases, and 9 bases lay in between. The CDR3 runs 12 residues. The germline V gene encodes CDR1 SGHRS and CDR2 YFSETQ. TCRdb's table, derived via immunoSEQ multiplex PCR, lists solely in-frame clones and lacks some. The table records about 27,000 clones, about 74% of them present only once. The clonotype comes from a person in their 60s with invasive lung adenocarcinoma. Some clones in this sample may be carry-over from other donors' samples. The chain combines TRBV5-1 with TRBJ2-5; no reliable D call. The sample consisted of FFPE invasive lung adenocarcinoma tissue. The CDR3 nucleotides read TGCGCCAGCGGGCTAGATCAAGAGACCCAGTACTTC. Its protein product is CASGLDQETQYF.